This TCR beta chain is from a study of blood T cells in healthy people across ages. CDR3 length: 14 residues. Germline CDR1 reads MNHEY; CDR2 reads SMNVEV (reference sequence). The V end lost 6 bases, the J end lost 5 bases, and 16 bases lay between the germline ends. A second PCR, run for roughly 7 to 11 cycles, used a sample-barcoded 5' primer plus a J-beta primer mix. Each CDR3 protein gets one entry after TCRdb re-called the 5' RACE reads with MiXCR. The sample lists about 1.1 million distinct CDR3 sequences, around two fifths occurring once. Sequencing was carried out using blood. The receptor was isolated from a man aged 18 to 30 in good health. The chain carries TRBV27 and TRBJ2-5, with D possibly being TRBD1 (6 bases). The CDR3 sequence: CASRPQGIGETQYF. CDR3 bases: TGTGCCAGCAGACCACAGGGAATAGGGGAGACCCAGTACTTC.